This T cell receptor (beta chain) emerged from a study of blood T cells in healthy people across ages. Findings and caveats of the study: When one million T cells were used, diversity estimates were thought to be underestimates. Changes in expanded clonotypes were possibly confounded, as the CMV status of donors was unknown.

Through a sample-barcoded 5' primer and a J-beta primer mix, a second PCR was run for roughly 6 to 11 cycles. TCRdb itself ran the 5' RACE reads through MiXCR, one entry per CDR3 protein. Here the sample spans more than 500,000 distinct CDR3 sequences, roughly 29% being singletons. This clonotype was counted a few times. What it binds is not known. In terms of origin and age, donors were healthy Caucasian individuals from Russia aged about 6 to 95. Per sample, at least 5.5 micrograms of total RNA were extracted. Germline V gene sequence: CDR1 SGHTA, CDR2 FQGNSA. Trimming took 5 bases from V and 3 from J, leaving 8 bases between them. This CDR3 has 13 residues.

The rearrangement joins TRBV7-2 to TRBJ1-3; unclear D gene. The sequence was obtained from an older woman in good health. Specimen: blood. The CDR3 sequence is CASSGRGGNTIYF. CDR3 sequence (DNA): TGTGCCAGCAGCGGGCGGGGTGGAAACACCATATATTTT.